Listed here are 24 T cell receptor beta chains from one sample, sequenced in a study of cytomegalovirus exposure and HLA in healthy donors. With 60 Vbeta and 13 Jbeta primers, the PCR was carried out. Repertoires were generated with immunoSEQ multiplex PCR, while TCRdb's copy carries only in-frame clones and drops some. The listing contains roughly 150,000 clones. Specimen: PBMCs. These receptors were collected from a woman between 50 and 59 years old in good health and CMV-seronegative.

This CDR3 is CASSLSSPTASYGYTF. Written as DNA, the CDR3 is TGTGCCAGCAGTTTATCGTCCCCGACAGCGTCCTATGGCTACACCTTC. This chain joins TRBV27 and TRBJ1-2, with a tentative D call TRBD1 (5 bases). The V gene lost 0 bases and the J gene lost 4 bases, with 15 bases spanning the gap. CDR1 is MNHEY, CDR2 SMNVEV, per germline (reference sequence). CDR3 length: 16 amino acids.

The rearrangement links TRBV6-6 to TRBJ2-5; TRBD2 agrees at 7 bases. Unmatched junction bases numbered 3, after V lost 0 bases and J lost 2 bases. The CDR3 runs 15 residues. Looked up from germline, CDR1 is MNHNY and CDR2 is SVGAGI (reference sequence). The CDR3 DNA reads TGTGCCAGCAGTTACTCGACGGGGGGTCAAGAGACCCAGTACTTC. Its protein product is CASSYSTGGQETQYF.

Concerning this clone itself: An end of the junction differs from the germline gene, which may be a read error. Other DNA sequences of this sample code for an identical CDR3. This sequence joins TRBV15 and TRBJ2-7; D possibly corresponds to TRBD2 (5 bases). The CDR3 spans 15 residues. Germline V gene sequence: CDR1 LNHNV, CDR2 YYDKDF (reference sequence). CDR3 sequence: CATSARQDGAYEQYF. For the CDR3, the DNA is TGCGCCACCAGCGCTCGACAAGACGGGGCCTACGAGCAGTACTTC.

The rearrangement links TRBV7-2 to TRBJ2-7, with D possibly TRBD1 on 6 matching bases. Trimming pared 4 bases from V and 6 bases from J, leaving 10 bases between. Per germline, CDR1 SGHTA and CDR2 FQGNSA. CDR3 length equals 12 residues. The CDR3, as DNA: TGTGCCAGCAGCTGGGGGCCGGGCGAGCAGTACTTC. This encodes CASSWGPGEQYF.

The chain employs TRBV30 and TRBJ1-1; 7 nucleotides align to TRBD1. This CDR3 comprises 15 residues. The V segment lost 1 base and the J segment 0 bases; nucleotides outside the gene matches: 5. Per the germline V gene, CDR1 is GTSNPN and CDR2 is SVGIG (reference sequence). The chain's CDR3 is CAWSEQGPMNTEAFF. The CDR3 coding sequence is TGTGCCTGGAGTGAACAGGGGCCGATGAACACTGAAGCTTTCTTT.

The chain couples TRBV20-1 to TRBJ1-2; 7 bases match TRBD1. Germline loops: CDR1 DFQATT, CDR2 SNEGSKA (reference sequence). The CDR3 length is 11 residues. Trimming at V came to 5 bases and at J to 5 bases, leaving 2 bases not matched to a gene. The CDR3 sequence: CSASGGYGYTF. The CDR3 DNA reads TGCAGTGCTTCAGGGGGATATGGCTACACCTTC.

The V gene is TRBV19, the J gene TRBJ1-4; possible D gene TRBD1, 6 bases. The CDR3 length is 15 residues. V gave up 3 bases and J gave up 6 bases, with 14 bases separating them. Germline V gene data show CDR1 as LNHDA and CDR2 as SQIVND (reference sequence). The CDR3 here is CASSISAGEDEKLFF. Written as DNA, the CDR3 is TGTGCCAGTAGTATCTCCGCAGGGGAAGATGAAAAACTGTTTTTT.

V is TRBV18 and J is TRBJ2-5; 8 bases agree with TRBD1. The trim removed 5 bases at V and 5 bases at J, leaving 10 bases unmatched. This CDR3 contains 15 residues. Germline values: CDR1 KGHSH, CDR2 LQKENI. The CDR3 protein is CASSEEAGGLETQYF. CDR3 bases: TGTGCCAGCTCAGAAGAGGCAGGGGGCTTGGAGACCCAGTACTTC.

The V call is TRBV5-1, the J call TRBJ2-1; TRBD2 is a possible D gene (5 bases). This CDR3 has 17 amino acids. The germline V and J ends were trimmed by 4 bases and 3 bases, with 20 bases remaining between them. Germline loops: CDR1 SGHRS, CDR2 YFSETQ. CDR3 sequence: CASSLGRGRGFYNEQFF. CDR3 nucleotide sequence: TGCGCCAGCAGCCTTGGACGAGGGAGAGGGTTCTACAATGAGCAGTTCTTC.

The V gene is TRBV20-1, the J gene TRBJ2-7; possibly TRBD2 for D (5 bases). The CDR3 sequence is 11 residues long. V gave up 4 bases and J gave up 3 bases, with 7 bases separating them. The V gene's germline CDR1 is DFQATT and CDR2 SNEGSKA (reference sequence). This CDR3 is CSANRDYEQYF. CDR3 sequence (DNA): TGCAGTGCTAACCGGGACTACGAGCAGTACTTC.

The chain has TRBV7-8 and TRBJ2-7, with 7 positions matching TRBD2. With V trimmed by 7 bases and J by 1 base, 10 bases remained unmatched. Germline lookup yields CDR1 SGHVS and CDR2 FQNEAQ. This CDR3 contains 15 residues. CDR3 sequence (DNA): TGTGCCAGCACCGCCCTTAGCGGGTCTTCCTACGAGCAGTACTTC. Translation gives CASTALSGSSYEQYF. Full variable domain (outside the CDR3, taken from reference TRBV7-8 and TRBJ2-7): GAGVSQSPRYKVAKRGQDVALRCDPISGHVSLFWYQQALGQGPEFLTYFQNEAQLDKSGLPSDRFFAERPEGSVSTLKIQRTQQEDSAVYLCASTALSGSSYEQYFGPGTRLTVT.

The chain recombines TRBV30 with TRBJ2-2, with D possibly being TRBD1 (6 bases). Germline values: CDR1 GTSNPN, CDR2 SVGIG (reference sequence). This CDR3 is built from 14 residues. V lost 5 bases and J 0 bases, leaving 10 bases between the germline ends. The CDR3 DNA reads TGTGCCTGGGGGTGGGGGCCGAACACCGGGGAGCTGTTTTTT. The encoded protein is CAWGWGPNTGELFF.

The chain recombines TRBV20-1 with TRBJ2-7, with D unresolved. Germline lookup yields CDR1 DFQATT and CDR2 SNEGSKA (reference sequence). Deletions cut 3 bases from V and 4 bases from J, with 7 bases between. The CDR3 runs 11 residues. CDR3 sequence (DNA): TGCAGTGCTAGTGAGAGGTACGAGCAGTACTTC. Protein: CSASERYEQYF.

This rearrangement joins TRBV27 to TRBJ2-3; 8 positions agree with TRBD2. CDR1 and CDR2 (germline): MNHEY, SMNVEV (reference sequence). V shed 0 bases, J shed 4 bases, and the junction held 12 bases outside the gene matches. This CDR3 contains 18 residues. CDR3 residues: CASSLSPPTAGVADTQYF. CDR3 DNA: TGTGCCAGCAGTTTATCCCCCCCTACAGCGGGAGTTGCAGATACGCAGTATTTT.

This rearrangement joins TRBV7-2 to TRBJ1-6; D remains ambiguous. The V end was cut by 3 bases, the J end by 2 bases, with 8 bases between. Per germline, CDR1 SGHTA and CDR2 FQGNSA. The CDR3 is 15 amino acids. The CDR3 spells CASSFEGTYNSPLHF. DNA of the CDR3: TGTGCCAGCAGCTTCGAGGGAACCTATAATTCACCCCTCCACTTT. Filled out from reference TRBV7-2 and TRBJ1-6, the complete variable domain reads GAGVSQSPSNKVTEKGKDVELRCDPISGHTALYWYRQSLGQGLEFLIYFQGNSAPDKSGLPSDRFSAERTGGSVSTLTIQRTQQEDSAVYLCASSFEGTYNSPLHFGNGTRLTVT.

The chain links TRBV30 to TRBJ1-5; no reliable D call. The germline V gene has CDR1 GTSNPN and CDR2 SVGIG (reference sequence). With 3 bases removed from V and 4 bases from J, the gap between germline ends came to 7 bases. This CDR3 comprises 12 residues. The chain's CDR3 is CAWSYLNQPQHF. DNA for the CDR3: TGTGCCTGGAGCTACTTAAATCAGCCCCAGCATTTT.

This sequence joins TRBV14 and TRBJ2-7; possible D gene TRBD2, 6 bases. In germline, CDR1 is SGHDN, CDR2 FVKESK. Deletions cut 1 base from V and 4 bases from J, with 11 bases between. CDR3 length equals 14 residues. The CDR3 spells CASSQGGVEYEQYF. CDR3 DNA sequence: TGTGCCAGCAGCCAAGGGGGGGTGGAGTACGAGCAGTACTTC.

The chain uses TRBV18 and TRBJ1-1; the match to TRBD1 covers 7 bases. CDR1 is KGHSH and CDR2 is LQKENI in the germline V gene. The trim removed 8 bases at V and 2 bases at J, leaving 2 bases unmatched. The CDR3 spans 12 residues. Here the CDR3 reads CASAGGNTEAFF. CDR3 sequence (DNA): TGTGCCAGCGCAGGGGGTAACACTGAAGCTTTCTTT.

This chain uses TRBV9 with TRBJ2-7; 11 bases agree with TRBD2. Germline lookup yields CDR1 SGDLS and CDR2 YYNGEE. The ends lost 3 bases at V and 6 bases at J; junction bases unmatched: 5. The CDR3 totals 14 residues. CDR3 sequence (DNA): TGTGCCAGCAGCGCGACTAGCGGGGTCGCCGAGCAGTACTTC. This gives the protein CASSATSGVAEQYF.

The gene calls are TRBV25-1 and TRBJ1-2, with TRBD1 as a possible D gene (5 bases). This CDR3 contains 17 residues. The germline gives CDR1 MGHDK, CDR2 SYGVNS. The V and J ends lost 2 bases and 5 bases respectively, with 21 bases between them. The CDR3 loop is CASSEKGLFRALYGYTF. Written as DNA, the CDR3 is TGTGCCAGCAGTGAAAAAGGCCTATTCAGGGCCTTATATGGCTACACCTTC.

V usage is TRBV4-3 and J usage is TRBJ2-7; D perhaps matches TRBD2 (5 bases). V lost 1 base to trimming and J lost 1 base, with 8 bases between them. The CDR3 spans 14 residues. Looked up from germline, CDR1 is LGHNA and CDR2 is YSLEER. The CDR3 spells CASSQGIASYEQYF. DNA for the CDR3: TGCGCCAGCAGCCAAGGAATAGCGTCCTACGAGCAGTACTTC.

The chain has TRBV5-4 and TRBJ2-1; TRBD2 matches at 7 bases. The CDR3 extends over 15 amino acids. J lost 3 bases, V lost 0 bases, and 3 bases had no gene match. Germline V gene sequence: CDR1 SGHNT, CDR2 YYREEE (reference sequence). CDR3 residues: CASSLVGGSYNEQFF. The DNA of the CDR3 is TGTGCCAGCAGCTTGGTAGGCGGGAGCTACAATGAGCAGTTCTTC.

CDR3 in DNA: TGTGCCAGCGGTCACTCGGGGGGCATAGGCTACACCTTC. Amino acids: CASGHSGGIGYTF. This rearrangement joins TRBV7-9 to TRBJ1-2, with a weak D call TRBD1 (6 bases). The CDR3 covers 13 residues. Per germline, CDR1 SEHNR and CDR2 FQNEAQ (reference sequence). V lost 8 bases, J lost 8 bases, and 18 bases lay in between.

The gene calls are TRBV30 and TRBJ1-4; D perhaps matches TRBD1 (5 bases). Germline lookup yields CDR1 GTSNPN and CDR2 SVGIG (reference sequence). The CDR3 is 15 amino acids. V lost 0 bases to trimming and J lost 7 bases, with 15 bases between them. The CDR3 DNA reads as TGTGCCTGGAGTGTCTGGGGGGGTAGGAGTGAAAAACTGTTTTTT. It codes for CAWSVWGGRSEKLFF.